The entry below gives a single TCR beta chain sequence along with its context. Its antigen is not identified. The sample comes from a study of PD-1 blockade in classical Hodgkin lymphoma. Clones were sequenced by immunoSEQ multiplex PCR, and TCRdb holds only the in-frame ones, with some missing. This sample carries 99,000 or so clones, roughly nine tenths of them seen once, and the ten largest clones take around a fifth. The CDR3 is made up of 17 amino acids. The V end lost 1 base, the J end lost 1 base, and 16 bases lay between the germline ends. From germline, CDR1 is MNHEY and CDR2 SMNVEV (reference sequence). Study-level results: Healthy donors were reported to have higher baseline TCR diversity than newly diagnosed patients. Nivolumab initiation under 1 year post-ASCT meant exclusion.

The sample's time point: cycle 4 day 1 (C4D1), after 6 weeks of nivolumab. No patient escaped relapse after autologous stem cell transplantation, and brentuximab vedotin exposure varied. Sample: peripheral blood mononuclear cells (PBMCs), taken before the fourth cycle of nivolumab. The TCR was taken from a human donor with classical Hodgkin lymphoma. The chain is built from TRBV27 and TRBJ1-1, with D uncertain. CDR3 loop: CASSLLGPPSSNTEAFF. Written as DNA, the CDR3 is TGTGCCAGCAGTTTATTAGGACCCCCTTCCTCGAACACTGAAGCTTTCTTT.